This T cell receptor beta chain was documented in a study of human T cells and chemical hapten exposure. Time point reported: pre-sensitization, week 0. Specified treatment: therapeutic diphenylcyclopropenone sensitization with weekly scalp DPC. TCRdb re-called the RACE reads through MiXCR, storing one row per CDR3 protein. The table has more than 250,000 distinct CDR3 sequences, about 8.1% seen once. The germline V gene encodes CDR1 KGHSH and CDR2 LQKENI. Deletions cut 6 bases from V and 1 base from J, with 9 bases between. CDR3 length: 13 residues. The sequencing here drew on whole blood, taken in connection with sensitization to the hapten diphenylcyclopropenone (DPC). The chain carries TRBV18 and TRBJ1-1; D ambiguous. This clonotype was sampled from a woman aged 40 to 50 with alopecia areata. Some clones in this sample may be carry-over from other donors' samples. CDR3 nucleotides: TGTGCCAGCTCTCCGAGGACGAACACTGAAGCTTTCTTT. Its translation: CASSPRTNTEAFF.